This passage covers 3 T cell receptor beta chains from one sample sequenced in a study of blood T cell repertoires in COVID-19. Repertoires were generated with immunoSEQ multiplex PCR, while TCRdb's copy carries only in-frame clones and drops some. This table has fewer than 70,000 clones, approximately 82% appearing once. Material: peripheral blood. These receptors originate from an elderly woman with acute or convalescent COVID-19.

The chain joins TRBV27 to TRBJ1-5; weak D call: TRBD1 (5 bases). The CDR3 spans 14 residues. The V end lost 8 bases, the J end lost 4 bases, and 15 bases lay between the germline ends. CDR1 and CDR2 (germline): MNHEY, SMNVEV (reference sequence). The CDR3 sequence is CASGGFGGNQPQHF. Written as DNA, the CDR3 is TGTGCCAGCGGGGGGTTCGGGGGGAATCAGCCCCAGCATTTT.

J is TRBJ1-1 and V is TRBV10-3; 7 nucleotides match TRBD1. Trimming took 2 bases from V and 0 from J; bases not matched to a gene: 9. CDR1 is ENHRY, CDR2 SYGVKD, per germline. CDR3 size: 17 residues. The CDR3 loop is CAISEPGQANMNTEAFF. In DNA form, the CDR3 reads TGTGCCATCAGTGAGCCTGGACAGGCCAACATGAACACTGAAGCTTTCTTT.

The V call is TRBV25-1, the J call TRBJ1-3; tentative D call: TRBD1 (5 bases). Germline V CDR1 and CDR2: MGHDK, SYGVNS. CDR3 length: 15 residues. Trimming took 8 bases from V and 0 from J, leaving 14 bases between them. In DNA form, the CDR3 reads TGTGCCAGCCGGGGGTTCACGGACTCTGGAAACACCATATATTTT. Translation gives CASRGFTDSGNTIYF.